Listed below are T cell receptor beta chains from one sample, sequenced in a study of blood T cell repertoires in COVID-19. Libraries were prepared by immunoSEQ multiplex PCR; TCRdb keeps only in-frame clonotypes and omits some of them. The repertoire holds some 300,000 clones, with roughly 86% as singletons. Sequencing input: PBMCs or T cells enriched from blood (not recorded which). The receptors here all came from a woman aged 25 to 39 who had recovered from COVID-19. Each CDR3 is given with its conserved first and last residue. A D gene is named only where the DNA matches it firmly. Where a row states a size, it is once, few, many or the class of an expanded clone; other rows omit it.

CDR3aa,CDR3nt,abundance,v_gene,d_gene,j_gene
CASSFMRGQLNTEAFF,TGTGCCAGCAGTTTTATGAGGGGACAACTAAACACTGAAGCTTTCTTT,.,TRBV28,.,TRBJ1-1
CASSLVGVTEAFF,TGTGCCAGCAGCTTAGTAGGGGTCACTGAAGCTTTCTTT,.,TRBV7-9,.,TRBJ1-1
CASKDRGMVQPQHF,TGTGCCAGCAAAGACAGGGGAATGGTTCAGCCCCAGCATTTT,.,TRBV6-5,TRBD1,TRBJ1-5
CAIPGTRDGYTF,TGTGCCATCCCGGGAACAAGGGATGGCTACACCTTC,.,TRBV10-3,.,TRBJ1-2
CASSLSSGSSYEQYF,TGTGCCAGCAGTTTATCAAGCGGATCCTCCTACGAGCAGTACTTC,.,TRBV27,.,TRBJ2-7
CASSFGRAYEQYF,TGTGCCAGCAGCTTTGGCAGGGCCTACGAGCAGTACTTC,.,TRBV7-9,.,TRBJ2-7
CSVLTGEDTEAFF,TGCAGCGTTCTTACAGGGGAGGACACTGAAGCTTTCTTT,.,TRBV29-1,TRBD1,TRBJ1-1
CASSYSSTGFYNSPLHF,TGTGCCAGCAGCTATAGTTCGACAGGGTTCTATAATTCACCCCTCCACTTT,.,TRBV11-3,TRBD1,TRBJ1-6
CASSSGQATSNYGYTF,TGTGCCAGTAGCTCCGGACAGGCGACCTCTAACTATGGCTACACCTTC,.,TRBV19,TRBD1,TRBJ1-2
CASRDRTSNQPQHF,TGTGCCAGCAGGGACAGGACAAGCAATCAGCCCCAGCATTTT,.,TRBV6-5,TRBD1,TRBJ1-5
CASKAASGANVLTF,TGCGCCAGCAAGGCGGCATCCGGGGCCAACGTCCTGACTTTC,.,TRBV5-1,.,TRBJ2-6
CASSLAESYEQYF,TGTGCCAGCAGCTTGGCGGAGTCCTACGAGCAGTACTTC,.,TRBV5-6,.,TRBJ2-7
CASSSGQGAYEQYF,TGTGCCAGCAGCTCGGGACAGGGGGCCTACGAGCAGTACTTC,.,TRBV7-9,TRBD1,TRBJ2-7
CASSLGVSTDTQYF,TGTGCCAGCAGCCTCGGGGTGTCAACAGATACGCAGTATTTT,.,TRBV2,.,TRBJ2-3
CASSEGGLPLHF,TGTGCCAGCAGTGAGGGTGGACTGCCCCTCCACTTT,.,TRBV6-1,.,TRBJ1-6
CASTRTGRTYEQYF,TGTGCCAGCACTCGGACAGGCCGCACCTACGAGCAGTACTTC,few,TRBV28,TRBD1,TRBJ2-7
CASSIQNGQPQHF,TGTGCCAGCAGTATACAGAATGGTCAGCCCCAGCATTTT,.,TRBV11-3,.,TRBJ1-5
CASRRTGEVFPTYEQYF,TGTGCCAGCAGGCGGACAGGGGAAGTATTTCCTACCTACGAGCAGTACTTC,.,TRBV7-9,TRBD1,TRBJ2-7
CASSLIPSVGPQYF,TGTGCCAGCAGCTTAATACCATCGGTCGGTCCGCAGTATTTT,.,TRBV7-2,.,TRBJ2-3
CASSLVSGGGPGDTQYF,TGTGCCAGCAGCTTAGTATCCGGGGGAGGGCCCGGAGATACGCAGTATTTT,.,TRBV13,TRBD2,TRBJ2-3
CSVWRQGPTGDEAFF,TGCAGCGTTTGGAGGCAGGGTCCTACGGGGGATGAAGCTTTCTTT,.,TRBV29-1,.,TRBJ1-1
CASSQDVVGGQISGYTF,TGCGCCAGCAGCCAAGACGTAGTAGGGGGACAGATCAGTGGCTACACCTTC,few,TRBV4-1,TRBD1,TRBJ1-2
CATSGTANEKLFF,TGTGCCACCTCCGGGACAGCGAATGAAAAACTGTTTTTT,.,TRBV2,TRBD1,TRBJ1-4
CASSLRTGRQPQHF,TGTGCCAGCAGTTTAAGGACAGGAAGGCAGCCCCAGCATTTT,.,TRBV28,TRBD1,TRBJ1-5
CASRTSGMAYEQYF,TGTGCCAGCAGAACTAGCGGGATGGCCTACGAGCAGTACTTC,few,TRBV28,TRBD2,TRBJ2-7
CSAREAFF,TGCAGTGCCCGTGAAGCTTTCTTT,.,TRBV20-1,.,TRBJ1-1
CASSPGYWDTEAFF,TGTGCCAGCAGCCCGGGGTATTGGGACACTGAAGCTTTCTTT,few,TRBV5-4,.,TRBJ1-1
CASSVVSGGPNEKLFF,TGTGCCAGCAGCGTAGTTTCCGGGGGACCGAATGAAAAACTGTTTTTT,.,TRBV9,.,TRBJ1-4
CASSPDLPYEQYF,TGTGCCAGCAGCCCAGATCTTCCCTACGAGCAGTACTTC,.,TRBV28,.,TRBJ2-7
CASSQDTRNTEAFF,TGTGCCAGCAGCCAAGACACACGGAACACTGAAGCTTTCTTT,.,TRBV3-1/TRBV3-2,.,TRBJ1-1
CASSVADSPYGYTF,TGTGCCAGCAGCGTAGCGGACAGTCCCTATGGCTACACCTTC,.,TRBV9,.,TRBJ1-2
CASSPAGSWGYTF,TGTGCCAGCAGCCCCGCAGGGTCGTGGGGCTACACCTTC,few,TRBV7-9,.,TRBJ1-2
CASSLRTLGSTEAFF,TGCGCCAGCAGCCTTCGGACCCTGGGGAGCACTGAAGCTTTCTTT,once,TRBV4-1,.,TRBJ1-1
CASSLPRSGLPYNEQFF,TGTGCCAGCAGCTTACCGCGTAGCGGGCTACCTTACAATGAGCAGTTCTTC,once,TRBV7-9,TRBD2,TRBJ2-1
CASSSRPYEVNYGYTF,TGTGCCAGCAGCTCCAGACCCTACGAGGTCAACTATGGCTACACCTTC,.,TRBV27,.,TRBJ1-2
CAWSGQGGTEAFF,TGTGCCTGGAGTGGACAGGGGGGGACTGAAGCTTTCTTT,.,TRBV30,TRBD1,TRBJ1-1
CASRGTGFRETQYF,TGTGCCAGCAGAGGCACAGGTTTCAGAGAGACCCAGTACTTC,once,TRBV7-2,.,TRBJ2-5
CASSSSPGTSGGNEQFF,TGTGCCAGCAGCTCGTCCCCCGGGACTAGCGGGGGTAATGAGCAGTTCTTC,.,TRBV7-8,TRBD2,TRBJ2-1
CAWSTGSGGADTQYF,TGTGCCTGGAGTACAGGCTCCGGGGGGGCAGATACGCAGTATTTT,.,TRBV30,TRBD2,TRBJ2-3
CASSPLHLRGLSGNTIYF,TGTGCCAGCTCACCACTTCATTTGAGGGGACTCTCTGGAAACACCATATATTTT,.,TRBV18,.,TRBJ1-3
CASSLVYLNTEAFF,TGTGCCAGCAGCTTAGTCTACCTGAACACTGAAGCTTTCTTT,.,TRBV7-2,.,TRBJ1-1
CASSQTSATRGEQYF,TGTGCCAGCAGTCAGACTAGTGCCACCCGGGGCGAGCAGTACTTC,once,TRBV7-3,.,TRBJ2-7
CATSEVSPGQRSSNYNEQFF,TGTGCCACCAGTGAGGTTTCACCGGGACAGCGCTCATCCAATTACAATGAGCAGTTCTTC,.,TRBV24-1,TRBD1,TRBJ2-1
CASSVASGANVLTF,TGTGCCAGCAGCGTAGCTTCTGGGGCCAACGTCCTGACTTTC,few,TRBV9,.,TRBJ2-6
CASSPFYLAGGPTYEQYF,TGTGCCAGCAGTCCATTTTATCTAGCGGGAGGGCCAACCTACGAGCAGTACTTC,.,TRBV28,TRBD2,TRBJ2-7
CASSTRQGGYTF,TGTGCCAGCAGCACTCGACAGGGTGGCTACACCTTC,.,TRBV11-3,TRBD1,TRBJ1-2
CASSPGLARDTGELFF,TGTGCCAGCTCACCCGGACTAGCTCGGGACACCGGGGAGCTGTTTTTT,.,TRBV18,TRBD2,TRBJ2-2
CASSLEGQGGSLYGYTF,TGTGCCAGCAGCTTAGAGGGACAGGGAGGCTCCCTCTATGGCTACACCTTC,few,TRBV7-9,TRBD1,TRBJ1-2
CASSRTGANYGYTF,TGTGCCAGCAGCCGCACAGGAGCTAACTATGGCTACACCTTC,.,TRBV7-9,.,TRBJ1-2
CASSLVGTGGVGYTF,TGTGCCAGCAGTTTAGTTGGGACAGGGGGTGTGGGCTACACCTTC,.,TRBV28,TRBD1,TRBJ1-2
CASSLENYNEQFF,TGCGCCAGCAGCCTAGAGAACTACAATGAGCAGTTCTTC,few,TRBV5-1,.,TRBJ2-1
CASSSQRWAGQETQYF,TGTGCCAGCAGCTCCCAGAGGTGGGCGGGCCAAGAGACCCAGTACTTC,.,TRBV7-9,.,TRBJ2-5
CASSFAGMNLAALHF,TGTGCCAGCAGCTTCGCAGGGATGAACTTGGCCGCCCTCCACTTT,.,TRBV7-8,.,TRBJ1-6